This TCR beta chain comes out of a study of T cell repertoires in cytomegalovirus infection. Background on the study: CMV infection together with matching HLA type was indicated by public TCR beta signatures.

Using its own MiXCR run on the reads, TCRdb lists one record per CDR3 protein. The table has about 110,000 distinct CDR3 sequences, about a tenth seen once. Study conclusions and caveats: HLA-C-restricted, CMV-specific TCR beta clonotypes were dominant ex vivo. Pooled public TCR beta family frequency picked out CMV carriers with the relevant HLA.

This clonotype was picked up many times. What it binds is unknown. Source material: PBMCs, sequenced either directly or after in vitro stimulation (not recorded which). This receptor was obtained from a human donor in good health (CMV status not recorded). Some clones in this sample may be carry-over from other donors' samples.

CDR3 in amino acids: CASRPFPGELFF. In DNA form, the CDR3 reads TGTGCCAGCAGACCCTTTCCCGGGGAGCTGTTTTTT. This chain joins TRBV28 and TRBJ2-2, with D uncertain. The CDR3 is 12 amino acids. V lost 6 bases and J lost 6, with 8 bases in between. Germline values: CDR1 MDHEN, CDR2 SYDVKM.